The 29 T cell receptor beta chains presented below share a single source sample, sequenced in a study of blood T cell repertoires in COVID-19. TCRdb keeps only in-frame clones here, not all; method: immunoSEQ multiplex PCR. The sample consists of approximately 150,000 clones, around 84% of them appearing once. Material for sequencing was PBMCs or T cells enriched from blood (not recorded which). These receptors all come from a man aged 35-49 years with acute COVID-19.

This clone occurred once. V gene TRBV5-6 combines with J gene TRBJ2-7; 8 bases agree with TRBD1. Germline values: CDR1 SGHDT, CDR2 YYEEEE. The V segment lost 1 base and the J segment 5 bases; nucleotides outside the gene matches: 5. CDR3 length: 14 amino acids. The CDR3 reads CASSLSGGIDEQYF. The CDR3 nucleotides are TGTGCCAGCAGCTTGTCAGGGGGCATCGACGAGCAGTACTTC.

This chain joins TRBV6-5 and TRBJ2-7; D gene unclear. Per germline, CDR1 MNHEY and CDR2 SVGAGI. V lost 6 bases, J lost 0 bases, and 12 bases lay in between. This CDR3 region has 14 residues. The CDR3, as DNA: TGTGCCAGCAGGCTTTCACAGAGCTCCTACGAGCAGTACTTC. It codes for CASRLSQSSYEQYF.

The V gene is TRBV6-6, the J gene TRBJ1-1; 7 nucleotides match TRBD1. Germline assignment: CDR1 MNHNY and CDR2 SVGAGI (reference sequence). The CDR3 contains 14 residues. V was clipped by 5 bases and J by 1 base; unmatched bases: 4. In nucleotides, the CDR3 is TGTGCCAGCAGTCAACCAGGGGGGAACACTGAAGCTTTCTTT. Its translation is CASSQPGGNTEAFF.

The chain has TRBV5-1 and TRBJ2-3; TRBD2 matches at 13 bases. Germline V gene lookup returns CDR1 SGHRS and CDR2 YFSETQ. V shed 1 base and J 3 bases; nucleotides not matched to a gene: 11. This CDR3 has 19 amino acids. CDR3 sequence: CASSLINRGTSGKTDTQYF. The DNA for the CDR3 is TGCGCCAGCAGCTTGATTAACAGGGGGACTAGCGGGAAGACAGATACGCAGTATTTT.

This chain connects TRBV18 to TRBJ1-1; 7 nucleotides match TRBD1. The CDR3 contains 14 residues. V lost 6 bases, J lost 2 bases, and 6 bases stayed unmatched. The germline CDR1 and CDR2 sequences are KGHSH and LQKENI. The CDR3 coding sequence is TGTGCCAGCTCCCGCCAGGGGGACAACACTGAAGCTTTCTTT. The encoded protein is CASSRQGDNTEAFF.

The chain uses TRBV7-9 and TRBJ1-6; D might be TRBD1 (6 bases). The CDR3 covers 14 residues. Germline V gene data show CDR1 as SEHNR and CDR2 as FQNEAQ (reference sequence). With 5 bases removed from V and 7 bases from J, the gap between germline ends came to 12 bases. The chain's CDR3 is CASSVWTANSPLHF. The CDR3 region has the DNA TGTGCCAGCAGCGTTTGGACAGCCAATTCACCCCTCCACTTT.

The V gene is TRBV3-1 (or the pseudogene TRBV3-2), the J gene TRBJ2-5, with 8 bases fitting TRBD2. CDR1 LGHDT and CDR2 YNNKEL come from the germline V gene (reference sequence). The V segment lost 0 bases and the J segment 11 bases; nucleotides outside the gene matches: 5. This CDR3 has 13 residues. CDR3 nucleotide sequence: TGTGCCAGCAGCCAAGATGGAGCGGGGGCTCAGTACTTC. Amino acids: CASSQDGAGAQYF.

The chain couples TRBV10-1 to TRBJ1-4; 7 bases fit TRBD1. Germline V lookup: CDR1 WNHNN, CDR2 SYGVQD (reference sequence). The CDR3 runs to 12 residues. Trimming took 5 bases from V and 8 from J; bases not matched to a gene: 2. The CDR3 loop reads CASSSGQEKLFF. In DNA, the CDR3 is TGCGCCAGCAGTTCGGGACAGGAAAAACTGTTTTTT.

The chain links TRBV19 to TRBJ1-2, with D possibly TRBD1 on 6 matching bases. This CDR3 is built from 17 residues. CDR1 LNHDA and CDR2 SQIVND come from the germline V gene (reference sequence). The V gene lost 7 bases and the J gene lost 5 bases, with 26 bases spanning the gap. For the CDR3, the DNA is TGTGCCAGTACTCAGAGGGACACCTCCCGGGGGGGTTATGGCTACACCTTC. The encoded protein is CASTQRDTSRGGYGYTF. Full variable domain (rest looked up from reference TRBV19 and TRBJ1-2): DGGITQSPKYLFRKEGQNVTLSCEQNLNHDAMYWYRQDPGQGLRLIYYSQIVNDFQKGDIAEGYSVSREKKESFPLTVTSAQKNPTAFYLCASTQRDTSRGGYGYTFGSGTRLTVV.

This rearrangement joins TRBV7-2 to TRBJ1-3; D is possibly TRBD1 (6 bases). Between the trimmed V and J ends, which lost 3 bases and 8 bases, there was a span of 29 bases. The germline gives CDR1 SGHTA, CDR2 FQGNSA. The CDR3 is 19 amino acids. CDR3: CASSFPPGHSFWSTDTIYF. Here the CDR3 DNA reads TGTGCCAGCAGCTTCCCGCCGGGACATTCTTTTTGGTCGACTGACACCATATATTTT.

This rearrangement joins TRBV9 to TRBJ2-1, with 7 nucleotides matching TRBD1. There are 13 residues in the CDR3. V was clipped by 4 bases and J by 3 bases; unmatched bases: 1. The V gene's germline CDR1 is SGDLS and CDR2 YYNGEE. The CDR3 loop is CASSSGGYNEQFF. CDR3 nucleotides: TGTGCCAGCAGCTCAGGGGGCTACAATGAGCAGTTCTTC.

The V call is TRBV30, the J call TRBJ2-3, with 7 bases that match TRBD2. Germline V CDR1 and CDR2: GTSNPN, SVGIG (reference sequence). The CDR3 covers 12 residues. V lost 2 bases and J lost 6; bases outside the gene matches: 2. The CDR3 DNA sequence: TGTGCCTGGAGTCTGGGAGGGGATACGCAGTATTTT. This translates into CAWSLGGDTQYF.

The chain joins TRBV30 to TRBJ1-1; D might be TRBD1 (5 bases). The germline gives CDR1 GTSNPN, CDR2 SVGIG (reference sequence). The CDR3 length is 14 residues. The ends were cut back, 1 base at V and 10 bases at J, with 19 bases in the middle. CDR3: CAWSDQGIISLAFF. For the CDR3, the DNA is TGTGCCTGGAGTGATCAGGGAATCATCTCGTTAGCTTTCTTT. Using reference TRBV30 and TRBJ1-1 for the parts outside the CDR3, the full variable domain is SQTIHQWPATLVQPVGSPLSLECTVEGTSNPNLYWYRQAAGRGLQLLFYSVGIGQISSEVPQNLSASRPQDRQFILSSKKLLLSDSGFYLCAWSDQGIISLAFFGQGTRLTVV.

The chain joins TRBV6-5 to TRBJ1-6; TRBD1 is a possible D gene (6 bases). The CDR3 spans 13 residues. V lost 6 bases, J lost 7 bases, and 10 bases lay in between. Germline loops: CDR1 MNHEY, CDR2 SVGAGI. CDR3 bases: TGTGCCAGCAGGACAGGTCAAAATTCACCCCTCCACTTT. Residues: CASRTGQNSPLHF.

This chain connects TRBV4-2 to TRBJ2-3; 12 bases are shared with TRBD2. The CDR3 contains 15 residues. CDR1 is LGHNA and CDR2 is YNFKEQ in the germline V gene. V lost 5 bases and J lost 4; bases outside the gene matches: 4. CDR3 loop: CASSSSGGDADTQYF. The DNA for the CDR3 is TGTGCCAGCAGCTCTAGCGGGGGGGACGCAGATACGCAGTATTTT.

This rearrangement joins TRBV12-3 or TRBV12-4 to TRBJ2-7; weak D call: TRBD1 (5 bases). Trimming shortened V by 6 bases and J by 3 bases, and 12 bases separated the two germline ends. The CDR3 extends over 13 amino acids. CDR3 DNA: TGTGCCAGCAGCCCGACAGCGATCTACGAGCAGTACTTC. Amino acid sequence: CASSPTAIYEQYF.

The V and J genes are TRBV1 and TRBJ2-1; TRBD2 is the table's D call and was not checked against the DNA. TRBV1 is a pseudogene locus. This CDR3 is 19 amino acids long. CDR3: CTSSQVNGYRTSSGNEQFF. The CDR3 nucleotides are TGCACCAGCAGCCAAGTTAACGGTTATAGGACTAGCTCTGGCAATGAGCAGTTCTTC.

The rearrangement joins TRBV28 to TRBJ2-6, with 8 nucleotides matching TRBD1. This CDR3 contains 15 residues. The trim removed 7 bases at V and 3 bases at J, leaving 5 bases unmatched. In germline, CDR1 is MDHEN, CDR2 SYDVKM. CDR3 coding DNA: TGTGCCAGCAATCGACAGGGGATTGGGGCCAACGTCCTGACTTTC. Its translation: CASNRQGIGANVLTF.

This clone was recorded once. The CDR3 DNA is TGTGCCTGGAGAGGGACAGCTAATGAAAAACTGTTTTTT. Translated, it gives CAWRGTANEKLFF. V is TRBV30 and J is TRBJ1-4; TRBD1 aligns across 7 bases. The CDR3 has 13 residues. Trimming took 3 bases from V and 3 from J; bases not matched to a gene: 1. CDR1 and CDR2 (germline): GTSNPN, SVGIG (reference sequence). Using reference TRBV30 and TRBJ1-4 for the parts outside the CDR3, the full variable domain is SQTIHQWPATLVQPVGSPLSLECTVEGTSNPNLYWYRQAAGRGLQLLFYSVGIGQISSEVPQNLSASRPQDRQFILSSKKLLLSDSGFYLCAWRGTANEKLFFGSGTQLSVL.

This chain joins TRBV11-3 and TRBJ2-3; 12 nucleotides agree with TRBD2. The CDR3 is 16 amino acids. Germline assignment: CDR1 SGHNT and CDR2 YENEEA. J gave up 1 base and V 4 bases, and 3 bases lay outside the gene matches. The CDR3 reads CASSSRTSGGTDTQYF. The CDR3 DNA sequence: TGTGCCAGCAGCTCAAGGACTAGCGGGGGCACAGATACGCAGTATTTT.

This chain connects TRBV9 to TRBJ1-1; perhaps TRBD1 as D (6 bases). This CDR3 is 14 amino acids long. Germline-derived CDR1 and CDR2 are SGDLS and YYNGEE. The germline V and J ends were trimmed by 4 bases and 4 bases, with 14 bases remaining between them. The CDR3 spells CASSPGQGSTEAFF. The CDR3 DNA reads TGTGCCAGCAGCCCCGGGCAGGGGAGCACTGAAGCTTTCTTT. The full variable domain, rest sourced from reference TRBV9 and TRBJ1-1, is DSGVTQTPKHLITATGQRVTLRCSPRSGDLSVYWYQQSLDQGLQFLIQYYNGEERAKGNILERFSAQQFPDLHSELNLSSLELGDSALYFCASSPGQGSTEAFFGQGTRLTVV.

J is TRBJ1-1 and V is TRBV18; D uncertain. The V end was cut by 2 bases, the J end by 0 bases, with 7 bases between. The CDR3 sequence is 14 residues long. The V gene's germline CDR1 is KGHSH and CDR2 LQKENI. CDR3 loop: CASSPDNLNTEAFF. The DNA of the CDR3 is TGTGCCAGCTCACCAGACAACTTGAACACTGAAGCTTTCTTT.

The V call is TRBV5-6, the J call TRBJ1-1; D remains unclear. There are 16 residues in the CDR3. Germline lookup yields CDR1 SGHDT and CDR2 YYEEEE. The V end was cut by 4 bases, the J end by 0 bases, with 16 bases between. The CDR3 nucleotides read TGTGCCAGCAGCCTCCTTCCCGGAGATCTGAACACTGAAGCTTTCTTT. Encoded protein: CASSLLPGDLNTEAFF. The full variable domain, in which reference TRBV5-6 and TRBJ1-1 provide the parts outside the CDR3, is DAGVTQSPTHLIKTRGQQVTLRCSPKSGHDTVSWYQQALGQGPQFIFQYYEEEERQRGNFPDRFSGHQFPNYSSELNVNALLLGDSALYLCASSLLPGDLNTEAFFGQGTRLTVV.

V gene TRBV5-1 combines with J gene TRBJ2-3; 9 bases line up with TRBD1. Germline V CDR1 and CDR2: SGHRS, YFSETQ. Germline trimming cut 4 bases from V and 2 bases from J; bases unmatched to any gene: 5. CDR3 length: 15 residues. The CDR3 here is CASSAGTGNTDTQYF. The CDR3 region has the DNA TGCGCCAGCAGCGCCGGGACAGGGAACACAGATACGCAGTATTTT. The full variable domain, rest sourced from reference TRBV5-1 and TRBJ2-3, is KAGVTQTPRYLIKTRGQQVTLSCSPISGHRSVSWYQQTPGQGLQFLFEYFSETQRNKGNFPGRFSGRQFSNSRSEMNVSTLELGDSALYLCASSAGTGNTDTQYFGPGTRLTVL.

The CDR3 region has the DNA TGCGCCAGCAGCCCCTTGGCGGGGGGGCCTTTCGCCGGGGAGCTGTTTTTT. Protein sequence: CASSPLAGGPFAGELFF. The J gene is TRBJ2-2, the V gene TRBV5-1; 9 bases are a match to TRBD2. CDR3 length: 17 residues. In germline, CDR1 is SGHRS, CDR2 YFSETQ. The trim removed 4 bases at V and 6 bases at J, leaving 13 bases unmatched.

The rearrangement links TRBV14 to TRBJ1-2; 7 bases map to TRBD1. J lost 3 bases, V lost 3 bases, and 4 bases had no gene match. The CDR3 totals 14 residues. Germline CDR1 and CDR2: SGHDN and FVKESK. The CDR3 sequence is CASSHRDRYYGYTF. The CDR3 DNA reads as TGTGCCAGCAGCCACCGGGACAGATACTATGGCTACACCTTC.

This chain uses TRBV18 with TRBJ2-1; 8 bases are shared with TRBD1. J lost 8 bases, V lost 6 bases, and 21 bases had no gene match. This CDR3 region has 18 residues. Germline loops: CDR1 KGHSH, CDR2 LQKENI. The CDR3: CASSSPITWDRKDDEQFF. CDR3 nucleotides: TGTGCCAGCTCTTCACCAATTACCTGGGACAGGAAAGATGATGAGCAGTTCTTC.

This clone was found once. The chain couples TRBV9 to TRBJ2-3; 13 nucleotides match TRBD2. J lost 8 bases, V lost 2 bases, and 2 bases had no gene match. This CDR3 region has 14 residues. Per the germline V gene, CDR1 is SGDLS and CDR2 is YYNGEE. The CDR3 loop reads CASSVRTSGGTQYF. Here the CDR3 DNA reads TGTGCCAGCAGCGTTAGGACTAGCGGGGGTACGCAGTATTTT.

This rearrangement joins TRBV19 to TRBJ1-1; 8 nucleotides line up with TRBD1. This CDR3 is 16 amino acids long. Germline V gene lookup returns CDR1 LNHDA and CDR2 SQIVND (reference sequence). With V trimmed by 4 bases and J by 5 bases, 12 bases remained unmatched. CDR3 protein: CASSTAARGLGTEAFF. Written as DNA, the CDR3 is TGTGCCAGTAGTACGGCTGCCAGGGGGCTTGGTACTGAAGCTTTCTTT.